This T cell receptor beta chain is from a study of T-cell reconstitution after alpha-beta-depleted transplantation in children. Preparation of the TCRbeta library used unique molecular identifiers. TCRdb reprocessed the PCR reads via MiXCR and lists one record per CDR3 protein. The sample lists about 97,000 distinct CDR3 sequences; 6% were seen once. V dropped 0 bases and J dropped 0 bases, with 9 bases sitting between them. Germline assignment: CDR1 MNHEY and CDR2 SVGAGI. The CDR3 length is 16 residues. This clonotype occurred many times. The specimen comprised PBMCs, mostly from graft donor cells, sampled 60 days after TCRalphabeta/CD19-depleted stem cell transplant. This rearrangement joins TRBV6-5 to TRBJ1-3; D is ambiguous. This TCR was recovered from a female patient aged 2-9 years who had a stem cell transplant for Fanconi anemia, so the T cells may come from the graft donor. The CDR3 DNA is TGTGCCAGCAGTTACTCGGTAGTTAACTCTGGAAACACCATATATTTT. It is translated as CASSYSVVNSGNTIYF.